The rows below give T cell receptor beta chains drawn from one sample of a study of control samples from healthy donors and cancer patients. Sequencing was performed with immunoSEQ multiplex PCR; in TCRdb, only in-frame clones are kept and a portion is missing. Among 40,000 to 60,000 clones listed, almost 90% were seen once. The specimen was PBMCs. The source is a man aged 45-65 years with head and neck cancer. Both conserved end residues are part of each CDR3. Fields, in order: J gene, D gene, V gene, clone size, CDR3 protein, CDR3 DNA. The D gene is left open where the match is weak. Expanded clones get a size class; other rows say once, few or many, or leave the size out.

j_call: TRBJ2-2
d_call: NA
v_call: TRBV9
clone_size: NA
cdr3_aa: CASSVGMENTGELFF
cdr3_nt: TGTGCCAGCAGCGTAGGGATGGAAAACACCGGGGAGCTGTTTTTT

j_call: TRBJ1-3
d_call: NA
v_call: TRBV30
clone_size: NA
cdr3_aa: CAWSVRGLVAGNTIYF
cdr3_nt: TGTGCCTGGAGTGTACGGGGGCTGGTCGCTGGAAACACCATATATTTT

j_call: TRBJ2-1
d_call: TRBD2
v_call: TRBV7-9
clone_size: few
cdr3_aa: CASELTSGSYNEQFF
cdr3_nt: TGTGCCAGCGAACTCACTAGCGGGAGTTACAATGAGCAGTTCTTC

j_call: TRBJ2-3
d_call: NA
v_call: TRBV4-1
clone_size: NA
cdr3_aa: CASSPNSGSGGDTQYF
cdr3_nt: TGCGCCAGCAGCCCAAATAGTGGTAGCGGTGGAGATACGCAGTATTTT

j_call: TRBJ1-1
d_call: NA
v_call: TRBV6-5
clone_size: NA
cdr3_aa: CASSYHGQSEAFF
cdr3_nt: TGTGCCAGCAGTTACCACGGACAGTCTGAAGCTTTCTTT

j_call: TRBJ2-7
d_call: NA
v_call: TRBV11-2
clone_size: NA
cdr3_aa: CASSLERVLNEQYF
cdr3_nt: TGTGCCAGCAGCTTAGAAAGGGTACTGAACGAGCAGTACTTC

j_call: TRBJ2-1
d_call: TRBD2
v_call: TRBV6-5
clone_size: NA
cdr3_aa: CASSRLAGDEQFF
cdr3_nt: TGTGCCAGCAGCCGACTAGCGGGAGATGAGCAGTTCTTC

j_call: TRBJ2-7
d_call: TRBD1
v_call: TRBV9
clone_size: NA
cdr3_aa: CASSTGQGDEQYF
cdr3_nt: TGTGCCAGCAGCACGGGACAGGGGGACGAGCAGTACTTC

j_call: TRBJ2-3
d_call: TRBD2
v_call: TRBV4-2
clone_size: NA
cdr3_aa: CASSQASGGVSSTDTQYF
cdr3_nt: TGTGCCAGCAGCCAGGCTAGCGGGGGAGTATCTAGCACAGATACGCAGTATTTT

j_call: TRBJ2-7
d_call: TRBD2
v_call: TRBV3-1/TRBV3-2
clone_size: NA
cdr3_aa: CASSRAGDGSYEQYF
cdr3_nt: TGTGCCAGCAGCCGTGCGGGAGACGGGTCCTACGAGCAGTACTTC

j_call: TRBJ2-1
d_call: NA
v_call: TRBV12-3/TRBV12-4
clone_size: NA
cdr3_aa: CASSLGTQNEQFF
cdr3_nt: TGTGCCAGCAGTTTAGGGACGCAGAATGAGCAGTTCTTC

j_call: TRBJ2-3
d_call: NA
v_call: TRBV10-1
clone_size: NA
cdr3_aa: CASSPKSGGYTDTQYF
cdr3_nt: TGCGCCAGCAGCCCGAAGAGCGGCGGGTACACAGATACGCAGTATTTT

j_call: TRBJ2-1
d_call: NA
v_call: TRBV27
clone_size: NA
cdr3_aa: CASSSLGQRNEQFF
cdr3_nt: TGTGCCAGCAGCTCGCTGGGACAAAGGAATGAGCAGTTCTTC

j_call: TRBJ2-5
d_call: NA
v_call: TRBV29-1
clone_size: NA
cdr3_aa: CSVDGGQETQYF
cdr3_nt: TGCAGCGTTGACGGGGGTCAAGAGACCCAGTACTTC

j_call: TRBJ1-1
d_call: TRBD1
v_call: TRBV29-1
clone_size: NA
cdr3_aa: CSAADRGAFF
cdr3_nt: TGCAGCGCAGCGGACAGGGGCGCTTTCTTT

j_call: TRBJ1-2
d_call: TRBD1
v_call: TRBV6-5
clone_size: NA
cdr3_aa: CATRDRLYGYTF
cdr3_nt: TGTGCCACCCGGGACAGGCTATATGGCTACACCTTC

j_call: TRBJ1-2
d_call: NA
v_call: TRBV27
clone_size: few
cdr3_aa: CASSPRRQGDYGYTF
cdr3_nt: TGTGCCAGCAGCCCGCGGCGTCAGGGCGACTATGGCTACACCTTC

j_call: TRBJ1-2
d_call: NA
v_call: TRBV7-9
clone_size: NA
cdr3_aa: CASVTGGGRDGYTF
cdr3_nt: TGTGCCAGCGTCACAGGCGGGGGGCGCGATGGCTACACCTTC

j_call: TRBJ2-7
d_call: TRBD2
v_call: TRBV2
clone_size: NA
cdr3_aa: CASRALAGDYEQYF
cdr3_nt: TGTGCCAGCAGGGCCTTAGCGGGAGACTACGAGCAGTACTTC

j_call: TRBJ2-7
d_call: NA
v_call: TRBV7-2
clone_size: once
cdr3_aa: CASSKLVDEQYF
cdr3_nt: TGTGCCAGCAGCAAGTTAGTAGACGAGCAGTACTTC

j_call: TRBJ1-6
d_call: NA
v_call: TRBV30
clone_size: NA
cdr3_aa: CAWRLTGLYNSPLHF
cdr3_nt: TGTGCCTGGAGATTAACGGGACTTTATAATTCACCCCTCCACTTT

j_call: TRBJ1-1
d_call: TRBD1
v_call: TRBV30
clone_size: NA
cdr3_aa: CAWSVGTGWAEAFF
cdr3_nt: TGTGCCTGGAGTGTAGGGACAGGGTGGGCTGAAGCTTTCTTT

j_call: TRBJ2-2
d_call: NA
v_call: TRBV5-4
clone_size: NA
cdr3_aa: CASSSGLNTGELFF
cdr3_nt: TGTGCCAGCAGCTCGGGACTGAACACCGGGGAGCTGTTTTTT

j_call: TRBJ2-5
d_call: NA
v_call: TRBV19
clone_size: NA
cdr3_aa: CASSIGGQQYQETQYF
cdr3_nt: TGTGCCAGTAGTATAGGAGGACAACAGTACCAAGAGACCCAGTACTTC

j_call: TRBJ2-5
d_call: TRBD2
v_call: TRBV19
clone_size: NA
cdr3_aa: CATSSRYAGGHKETQYF
cdr3_nt: TGTGCCACCAGTAGTCGGTACGCGGGGGGTCACAAAGAGACCCAGTACTTC

j_call: TRBJ2-3
d_call: TRBD2
v_call: TRBV15
clone_size: NA
cdr3_aa: CATSRDGAGLGSADTQYF
cdr3_nt: TGTGCCACCAGCAGAGATGGGGCCGGACTAGGGAGCGCAGATACGCAGTATTTT

j_call: TRBJ1-5
d_call: NA
v_call: TRBV2
clone_size: NA
cdr3_aa: CASSQNQNDQPQHF
cdr3_nt: TGTGCCAGCAGTCAGAATCAAAACGATCAGCCCCAGCATTTT

j_call: TRBJ1-4
d_call: NA
v_call: TRBV27
clone_size: NA
cdr3_aa: CASSLSRSNEKLFF
cdr3_nt: TGTGCCAGCAGTTTATCCCGTAGTAATGAAAAACTGTTTTTT

j_call: TRBJ2-5
d_call: NA
v_call: TRBV2
clone_size: NA
cdr3_aa: CATLQETQYF
cdr3_nt: TGTGCCACCCTCCAAGAGACCCAGTACTTC

j_call: TRBJ2-1
d_call: TRBD2
v_call: TRBV7-3
clone_size: NA
cdr3_aa: CASSLNGTSGSSYNEQFF
cdr3_nt: TGTGCCAGCAGCTTAAATGGGACTAGCGGGAGCTCCTACAATGAGCAGTTCTTC

j_call: TRBJ1-6
d_call: NA
v_call: TRBV7-2
clone_size: NA
cdr3_aa: CASILRGGRSNNSPLHF
cdr3_nt: TGTGCCAGCATCCTAAGGGGGGGGCGCAGCAATAATTCACCCCTCCACTTT

j_call: TRBJ2-7
d_call: NA
v_call: TRBV2
clone_size: NA
cdr3_aa: CASRLQSSEQYF
cdr3_nt: TGTGCCAGCAGATTACAAAGCAGCGAGCAGTACTTC

j_call: TRBJ2-5
d_call: TRBD2
v_call: TRBV4-2
clone_size: NA
cdr3_aa: CASSQDWSRGVDQETQYF
cdr3_nt: TGTGCCAGCAGCCAAGATTGGTCGCGGGGGGTTGACCAAGAGACCCAGTACTTC

j_call: TRBJ1-1
d_call: NA
v_call: TRBV30
clone_size: NA
cdr3_aa: CAWRSFLANTEAFF
cdr3_nt: TGTGCCTGGAGGAGTTTCCTCGCGAACACTGAAGCTTTCTTT

j_call: TRBJ2-3
d_call: NA
v_call: TRBV20-1
clone_size: NA
cdr3_aa: CSASREDTQYF
cdr3_nt: TGCAGTGCTTCCCGTGAGGATACGCAGTATTTT

j_call: TRBJ2-1
d_call: NA
v_call: TRBV7-9
clone_size: NA
cdr3_aa: CASSVWTKDEQFF
cdr3_nt: TGTGCCAGCAGCGTGTGGACTAAAGATGAGCAGTTCTTC

j_call: TRBJ1-5
d_call: TRBD1
v_call: TRBV19
clone_size: NA
cdr3_aa: CASSIRGGGNQPQHF
cdr3_nt: TGTGCCAGTAGTATTAGAGGGGGCGGAAATCAGCCCCAGCATTTT

j_call: TRBJ2-1
d_call: TRBD2
v_call: TRBV24-1
clone_size: once
cdr3_aa: CATSDPLAGYNEQFF
cdr3_nt: TGTGCCACCAGTGATCCGCTAGCGGGCTACAATGAGCAGTTCTTC

j_call: TRBJ2-7
d_call: NA
v_call: TRBV3-1/TRBV3-2
clone_size: NA
cdr3_aa: CASSSPGYEQYF
cdr3_nt: TGTGCCAGCAGCAGCCCGGGATACGAGCAGTACTTC

j_call: TRBJ2-7
d_call: NA
v_call: TRBV6-2/TRBV6-3
clone_size: NA
cdr3_aa: CASSYRPHYEQYF
cdr3_nt: TGTGCCAGCAGTTACAGACCCCACTACGAGCAGTACTTC

j_call: TRBJ1-1
d_call: NA
v_call: TRBV9
clone_size: NA
cdr3_aa: CASSSQTVNTEAFF
cdr3_nt: TGTGCCAGCAGCTCCCAGACAGTGAACACTGAAGCTTTCTTT

j_call: TRBJ2-2
d_call: NA
v_call: TRBV19
clone_size: NA
cdr3_aa: CAAASDGNTGELFF
cdr3_nt: TGTGCCGCAGCTTCGGATGGAAACACCGGGGAGCTGTTTTTT

j_call: TRBJ2-6
d_call: NA
v_call: TRBV7-2
clone_size: NA
cdr3_aa: CASSLVSGLANVLTF
cdr3_nt: TGTGCCAGCAGCTTAGTGAGTGGTCTGGCCAACGTCCTGACTTTC

j_call: TRBJ1-1
d_call: NA
v_call: TRBV10-3
clone_size: NA
cdr3_aa: CAISRGETEAFF
cdr3_nt: TGTGCCATCAGCCGGGGTGAAACTGAAGCTTTCTTT

j_call: TRBJ1-2
d_call: NA
v_call: TRBV5-4
clone_size: few
cdr3_aa: CASSNGFLLGYTF
cdr3_nt: TGTGCCAGCAGCAACGGATTCCTCTTGGGCTACACCTTC

j_call: TRBJ2-3
d_call: NA
v_call: TRBV11-2
clone_size: NA
cdr3_aa: CASSYETPDTQYF
cdr3_nt: TGTGCCAGCAGCTACGAAACTCCAGATACGCAGTATTTT

j_call: TRBJ2-5
d_call: TRBD1
v_call: TRBV11-2
clone_size: NA
cdr3_aa: CASSKGTGGIETQYF
cdr3_nt: TGTGCCAGCAGCAAAGGGACAGGCGGGATAGAGACCCAGTACTTC

j_call: TRBJ1-2
d_call: TRBD1
v_call: TRBV6-5
clone_size: NA
cdr3_aa: CASGQGGVYGYTF
cdr3_nt: TGTGCCAGCGGCCAGGGGGGGGTGTATGGCTACACCTTC

j_call: TRBJ1-3
d_call: NA
v_call: TRBV7-8
clone_size: once
cdr3_aa: CASTLWGQSSGNTIYF
cdr3_nt: TGTGCCAGCACGCTATGGGGCCAAAGCTCTGGAAACACCATATATTTT

j_call: TRBJ2-7
d_call: NA
v_call: TRBV27
clone_size: NA
cdr3_aa: CARPREQYF
cdr3_nt: TGTGCCAGGCCGAGGGAGCAGTACTTC